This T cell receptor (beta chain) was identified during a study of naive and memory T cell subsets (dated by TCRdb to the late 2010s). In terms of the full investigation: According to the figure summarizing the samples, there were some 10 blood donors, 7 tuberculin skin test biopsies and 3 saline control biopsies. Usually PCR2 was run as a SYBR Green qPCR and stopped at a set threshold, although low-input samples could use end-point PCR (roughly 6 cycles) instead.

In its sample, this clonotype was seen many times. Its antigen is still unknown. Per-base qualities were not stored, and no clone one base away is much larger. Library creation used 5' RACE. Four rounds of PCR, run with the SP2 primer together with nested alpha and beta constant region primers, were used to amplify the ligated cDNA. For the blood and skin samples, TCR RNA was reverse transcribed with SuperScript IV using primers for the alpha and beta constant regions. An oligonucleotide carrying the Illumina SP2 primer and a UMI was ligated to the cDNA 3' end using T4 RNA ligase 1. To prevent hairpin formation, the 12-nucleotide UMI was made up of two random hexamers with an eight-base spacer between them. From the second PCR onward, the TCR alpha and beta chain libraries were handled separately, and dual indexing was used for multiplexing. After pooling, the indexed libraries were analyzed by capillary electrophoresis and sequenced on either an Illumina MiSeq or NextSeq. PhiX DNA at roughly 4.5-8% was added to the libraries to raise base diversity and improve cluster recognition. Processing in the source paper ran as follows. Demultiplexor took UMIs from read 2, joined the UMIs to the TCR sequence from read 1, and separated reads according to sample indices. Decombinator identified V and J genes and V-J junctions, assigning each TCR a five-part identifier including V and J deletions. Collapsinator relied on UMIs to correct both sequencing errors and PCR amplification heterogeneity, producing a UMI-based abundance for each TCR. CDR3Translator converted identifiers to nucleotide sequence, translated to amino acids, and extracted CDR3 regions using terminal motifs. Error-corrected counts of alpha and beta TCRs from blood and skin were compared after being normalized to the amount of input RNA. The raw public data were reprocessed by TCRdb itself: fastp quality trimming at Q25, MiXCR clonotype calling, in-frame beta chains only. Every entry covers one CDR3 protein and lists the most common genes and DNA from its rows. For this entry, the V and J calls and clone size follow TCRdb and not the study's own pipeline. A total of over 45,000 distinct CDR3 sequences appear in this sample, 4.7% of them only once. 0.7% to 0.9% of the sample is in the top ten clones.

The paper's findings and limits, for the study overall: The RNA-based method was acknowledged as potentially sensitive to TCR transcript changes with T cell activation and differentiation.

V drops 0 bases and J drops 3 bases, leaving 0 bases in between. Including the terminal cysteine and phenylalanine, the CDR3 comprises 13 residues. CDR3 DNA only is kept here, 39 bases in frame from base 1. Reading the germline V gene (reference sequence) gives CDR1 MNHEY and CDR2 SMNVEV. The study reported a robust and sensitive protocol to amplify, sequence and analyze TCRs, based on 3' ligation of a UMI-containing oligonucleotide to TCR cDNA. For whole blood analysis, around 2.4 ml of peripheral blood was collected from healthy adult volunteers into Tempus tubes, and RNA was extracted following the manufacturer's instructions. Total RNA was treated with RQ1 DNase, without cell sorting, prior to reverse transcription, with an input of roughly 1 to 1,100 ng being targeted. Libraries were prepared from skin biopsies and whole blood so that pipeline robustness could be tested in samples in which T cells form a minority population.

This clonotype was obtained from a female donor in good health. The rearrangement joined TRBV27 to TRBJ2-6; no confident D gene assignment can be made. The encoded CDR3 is CASSLSGANVLTF. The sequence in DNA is TGTGCCAGCAGTTTATCTGGGGCCAACGTCCTGACTTTC.